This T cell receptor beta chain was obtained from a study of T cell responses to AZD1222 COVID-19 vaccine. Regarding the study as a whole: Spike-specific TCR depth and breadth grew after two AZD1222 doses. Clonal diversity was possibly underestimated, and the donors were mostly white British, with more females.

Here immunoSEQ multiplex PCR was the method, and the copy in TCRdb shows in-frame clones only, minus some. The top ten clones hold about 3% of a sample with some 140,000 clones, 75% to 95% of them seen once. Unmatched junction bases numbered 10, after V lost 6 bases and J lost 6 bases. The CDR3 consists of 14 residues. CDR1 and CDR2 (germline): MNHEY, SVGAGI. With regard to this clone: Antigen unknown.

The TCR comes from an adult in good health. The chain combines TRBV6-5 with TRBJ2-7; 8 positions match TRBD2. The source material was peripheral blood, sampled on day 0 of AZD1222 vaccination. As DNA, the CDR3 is TGTGCCAGCAGATACATCGAGCGGGAGAGCGAGCAGTACTTC. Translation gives CASRYIERESEQYF.